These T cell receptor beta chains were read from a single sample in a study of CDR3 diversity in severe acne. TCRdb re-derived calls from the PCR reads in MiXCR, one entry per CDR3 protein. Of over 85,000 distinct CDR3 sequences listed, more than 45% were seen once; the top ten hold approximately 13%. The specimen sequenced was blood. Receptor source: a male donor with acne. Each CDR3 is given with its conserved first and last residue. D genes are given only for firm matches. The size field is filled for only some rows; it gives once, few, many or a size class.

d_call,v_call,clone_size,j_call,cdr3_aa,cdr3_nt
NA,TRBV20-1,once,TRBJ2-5,CSARGLPRGTGELFFGETQYF,NA
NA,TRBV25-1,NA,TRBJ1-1,CASGTREQFFGPGGRTEAFF,NA
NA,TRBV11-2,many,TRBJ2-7,CASSLGPYWDASYF,TGTGCCAGCAGCTTAGGCCCCTATTGGGACGCCTCGTACTTC
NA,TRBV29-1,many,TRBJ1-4,CSGGERSREKLFF,TGCAGCGGGGGGGAGCGTTCGCGGGAAAAACTGTTTTTT
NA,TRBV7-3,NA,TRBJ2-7,CASSQYGGDEQYF,TGTGCCAGCAGCCAGTACGGAGGGGACGAGCAGTACTTC
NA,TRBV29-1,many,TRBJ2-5,CSVERRETQYF,TGCAGCGTTGAGAGGAGGGAGACCCAGTACTTC
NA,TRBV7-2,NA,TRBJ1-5,CASSTWSNSNQPQHF,TGTGCCAGCAGCACGTGGTCCAATAGCAATCAGCCCCAGCATTTT
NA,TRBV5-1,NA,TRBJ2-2,CASSLKQTGNTGELFF,TGCGCCAGCAGCTTGAAACAGACAGGGAACACCGGGGAGCTGTTTTTT
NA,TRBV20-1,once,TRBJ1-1,CSAPRAMNTEAFF,TGCAGTGCGCCGAGGGCGATGAACACTGAAGCTTTCTTT
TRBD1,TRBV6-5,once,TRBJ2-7,CASSEGGSLYEQYF,TGTGCCAGCAGTGAAGGGGGCAGTCTCTACGAGCAGTACTTC
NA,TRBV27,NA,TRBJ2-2,CASSLFGELFF,TGTGCCAGCAGTTTATTTGGGGAGCTGTTTTTT
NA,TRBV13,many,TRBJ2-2,CASRPGGISTGELFF,TGTGCCAGCAGACCCGGAGGAATCTCCACCGGGGAGCTGTTTTTT
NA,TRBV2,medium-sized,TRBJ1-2,CASSEGRGANYGYTF,TGTGCCAGCAGTGAAGGTCGGGGGGCGAACTATGGCTACACCTTC
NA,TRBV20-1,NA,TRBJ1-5,CSARGSRGGSQPQHF,TGCAGTGCTAGGGGATCCAGAGGCGGCAGTCAGCCCCAGCATTTT
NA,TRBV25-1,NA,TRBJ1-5,CASTQGGTDSNQPQHF,TGTGCCAGCACCCAAGGGGGTACAGATAGCAATCAGCCCCAGCATTTT
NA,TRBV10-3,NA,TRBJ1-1,CASEAGGMNTEAFF,TGTGCCAGCGAAGCGGGTGGTATGAACACTGAAGCTTTCTTT
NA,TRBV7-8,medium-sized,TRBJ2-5,CASSLVGETQYF,TGTGCCAGCAGCTTAGTGGGCGAGACCCAGTACTTC